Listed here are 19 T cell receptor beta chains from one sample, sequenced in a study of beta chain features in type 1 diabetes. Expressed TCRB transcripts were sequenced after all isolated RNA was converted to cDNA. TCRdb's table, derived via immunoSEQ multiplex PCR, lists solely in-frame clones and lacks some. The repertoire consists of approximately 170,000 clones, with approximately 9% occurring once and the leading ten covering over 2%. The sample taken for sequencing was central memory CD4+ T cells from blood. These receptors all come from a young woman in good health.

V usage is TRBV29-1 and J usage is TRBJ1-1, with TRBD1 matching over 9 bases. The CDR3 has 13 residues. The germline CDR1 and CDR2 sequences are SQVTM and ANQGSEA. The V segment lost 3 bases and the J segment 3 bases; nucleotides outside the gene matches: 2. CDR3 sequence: CSVEDRGDTEAFF. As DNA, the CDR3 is TGCAGCGTTGAGGACAGGGGAGACACTGAAGCTTTCTTT.

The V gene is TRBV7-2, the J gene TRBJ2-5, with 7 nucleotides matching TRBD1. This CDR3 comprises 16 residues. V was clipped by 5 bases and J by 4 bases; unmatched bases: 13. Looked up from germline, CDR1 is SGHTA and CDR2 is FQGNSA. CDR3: CASSPTSTGFGETQYF. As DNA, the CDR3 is TGTGCCAGCAGCCCTACCTCGACAGGGTTCGGAGAGACCCAGTACTTC.

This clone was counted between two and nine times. CDR3: CASSGAGGPTADTQYF. DNA for the CDR3: TGCGCCAGCAGTGGAGCGGGAGGGCCCACAGCAGATACGCAGTATTTT. V is TRBV5-1 and J is TRBJ2-3, with 10 bases lining up with TRBD2. The CDR3 consists of 16 residues. V lost 5 bases, J lost 4 bases, and 10 bases stayed unmatched. Germline V gene sequence: CDR1 SGHRS, CDR2 YFSETQ.

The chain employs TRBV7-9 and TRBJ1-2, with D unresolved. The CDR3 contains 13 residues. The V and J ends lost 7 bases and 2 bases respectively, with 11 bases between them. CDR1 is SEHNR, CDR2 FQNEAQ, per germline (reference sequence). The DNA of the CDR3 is TGTGCCAGCAACCCCGAGGGCAACTATGGCTACACCTTC. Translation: CASNPEGNYGYTF.

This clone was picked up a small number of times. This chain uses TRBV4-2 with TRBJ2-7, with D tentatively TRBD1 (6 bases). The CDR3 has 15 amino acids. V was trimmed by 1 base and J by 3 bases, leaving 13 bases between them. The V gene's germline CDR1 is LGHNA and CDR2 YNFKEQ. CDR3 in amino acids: CASSQGRQGNYEQYF. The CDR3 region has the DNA TGTGCCAGCAGCCAAGGTCGTCAGGGGAACTACGAGCAGTACTTC.

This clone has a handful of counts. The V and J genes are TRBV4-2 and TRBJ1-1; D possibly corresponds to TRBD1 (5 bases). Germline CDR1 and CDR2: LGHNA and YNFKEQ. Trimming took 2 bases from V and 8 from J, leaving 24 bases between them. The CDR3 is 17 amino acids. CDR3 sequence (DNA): TGTGCCAGCAGCCAACGGCCTATCGACAGCGTTCGGGGGGAAGCTTTCTTT. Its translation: CASSQRPIDSVRGEAFF.

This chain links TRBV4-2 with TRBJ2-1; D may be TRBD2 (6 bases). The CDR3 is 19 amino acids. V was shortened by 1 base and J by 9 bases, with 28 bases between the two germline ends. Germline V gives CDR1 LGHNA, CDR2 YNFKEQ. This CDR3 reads CASSQGGGGTGEPHREQFF. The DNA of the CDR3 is TGTGCCAGCAGCCAAGGGGGCGGTGGAACGGGAGAGCCCCATCGTGAGCAGTTCTTC.

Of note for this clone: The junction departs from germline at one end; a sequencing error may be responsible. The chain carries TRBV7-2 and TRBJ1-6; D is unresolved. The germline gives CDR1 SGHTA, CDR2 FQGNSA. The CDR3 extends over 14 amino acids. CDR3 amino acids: CASSSVSSNSPLHF. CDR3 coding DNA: TGTGCCAGCAGCTCTGTATCCTCTAATTCACCCCTCCACTTT. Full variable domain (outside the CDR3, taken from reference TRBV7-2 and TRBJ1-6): GAGVSQSPSNKVTEKGKDVELRCDPISGHTALYWYRQSLGQGLEFLIYFQGNSAPDKSGLPSDRFSAERTGGSVSTLTIQRTQQEDSAVYLCASSSVSSNSPLHFGNGTRLTVT.

The CDR3 DNA reads as TGTGCCAGCAGCCTCGGACAGGGACAGTCCTACGAGCAGTACTTC. Amino acid sequence: CASSLGQGQSYEQYF. The V gene is TRBV9, the J gene TRBJ2-7, with 8 bases that match TRBD1. CDR1 and CDR2 from the germline V gene are SGDLS and YYNGEE. Trimming cost V 4 bases and J 1 base; bases outside gene matches: 7. The CDR3 loop spans 15 amino acids.

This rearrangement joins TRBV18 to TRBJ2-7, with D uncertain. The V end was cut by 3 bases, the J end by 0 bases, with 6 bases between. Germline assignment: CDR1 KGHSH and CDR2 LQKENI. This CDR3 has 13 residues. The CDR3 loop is CASSPISSYEQYF. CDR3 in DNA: TGTGCCAGCTCACCTATTAGCTCCTACGAGCAGTACTTC.

Written as DNA, the CDR3 is TGTGCCAGCGCCCCAGCGGGTGCCCCCTCCTACGAGCAGTACTTC. This codes for CASAPAGAPSYEQYF. The J gene is TRBJ2-7, the V gene TRBV7-6, with D possibly matching TRBD2 (6 bases). CDR1 and CDR2 (germline): SGHVS, FNYEAQ. The ends were cut back, 8 bases at V and 0 bases at J, with 17 bases in the middle. The CDR3 runs to 15 residues.

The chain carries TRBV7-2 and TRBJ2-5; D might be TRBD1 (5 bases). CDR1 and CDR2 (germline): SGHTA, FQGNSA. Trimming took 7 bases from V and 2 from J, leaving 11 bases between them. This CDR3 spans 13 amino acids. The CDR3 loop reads CASNRQYQETQYF. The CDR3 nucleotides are TGTGCCAGCAACCGACAGTATCAAGAGACCCAGTACTTC.

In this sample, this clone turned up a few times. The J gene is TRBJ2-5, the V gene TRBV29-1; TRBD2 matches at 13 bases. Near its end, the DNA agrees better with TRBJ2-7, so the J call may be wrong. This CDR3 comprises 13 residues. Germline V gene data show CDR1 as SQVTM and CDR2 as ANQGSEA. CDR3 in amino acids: CSGTSGSLYEQYF. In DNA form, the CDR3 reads TGCAGCGGGACTAGCGGGAGCCTTTACGAGCAGTACTTC.

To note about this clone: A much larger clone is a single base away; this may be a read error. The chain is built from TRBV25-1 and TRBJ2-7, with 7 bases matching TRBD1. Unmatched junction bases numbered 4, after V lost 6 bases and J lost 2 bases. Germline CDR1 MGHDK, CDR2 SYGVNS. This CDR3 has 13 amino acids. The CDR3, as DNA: TGTGCCAGCAGCTTAGGGACAGCCTACGAGCAGTACTTC. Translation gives CASSLGTAYEQYF.

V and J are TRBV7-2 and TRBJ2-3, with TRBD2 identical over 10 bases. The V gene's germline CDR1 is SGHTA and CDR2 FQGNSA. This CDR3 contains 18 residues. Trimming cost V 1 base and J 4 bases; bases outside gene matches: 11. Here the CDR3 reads CASSLVSLSGGPADTQYF. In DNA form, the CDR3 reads TGTGCCAGCAGCTTAGTCTCCCTTAGCGGGGGGCCGGCAGATACGCAGTATTTT.

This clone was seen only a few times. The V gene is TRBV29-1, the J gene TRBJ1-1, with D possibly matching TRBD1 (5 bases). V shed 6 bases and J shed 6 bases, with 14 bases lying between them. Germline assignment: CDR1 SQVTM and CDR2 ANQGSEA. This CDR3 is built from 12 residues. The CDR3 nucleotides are TGCAGCGTACTTAAGGGGATGGCTGAAGCTTTCTTT. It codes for CSVLKGMAEAFF. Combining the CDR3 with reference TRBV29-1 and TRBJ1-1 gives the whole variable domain SAVISQKPSRDICQRGTSLTIQCQVDSQVTMMFWYRQQPGQSLTLIATANQGSEATYESGFVIDKFPISRPNLTFSTLTVSNMSPEDSSIYLCSVLKGMAEAFFGQGTRLTVV.

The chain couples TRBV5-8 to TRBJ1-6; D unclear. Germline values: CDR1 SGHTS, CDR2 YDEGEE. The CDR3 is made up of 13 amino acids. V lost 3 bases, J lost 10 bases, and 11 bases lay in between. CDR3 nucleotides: TGTGCCAGCAGCTCCGGCGACTCCTCACCCCTCCACTTT. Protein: CASSSGDSSPLHF.

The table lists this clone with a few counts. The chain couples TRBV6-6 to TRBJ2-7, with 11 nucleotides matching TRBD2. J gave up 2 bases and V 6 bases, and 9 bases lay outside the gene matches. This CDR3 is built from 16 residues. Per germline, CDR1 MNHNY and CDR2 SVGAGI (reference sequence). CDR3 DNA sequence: TGTGCCAGCAGCCACAGCGGGACTAGCGGAGCCTACGAGCAGTACTTC. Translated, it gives CASSHSGTSGAYEQYF.

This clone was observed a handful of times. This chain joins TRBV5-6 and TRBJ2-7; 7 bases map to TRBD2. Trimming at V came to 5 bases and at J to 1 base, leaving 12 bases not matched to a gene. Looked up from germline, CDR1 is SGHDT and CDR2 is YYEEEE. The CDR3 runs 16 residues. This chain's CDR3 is CASSLLREYGSYEQYF. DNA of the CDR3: TGTGCCAGCAGTTTATTGCGGGAGTACGGGTCCTACGAGCAGTACTTC.